This TCR beta chain was sequenced in a study of identical twins. Study-level results: Among out-of-frame alpha sequences shared by twins, low generation probability occurred in excess. Abundant beta clonotypes from cord blood bore fewer insertions; memory repertoires lacked this pattern.

In germline, CDR1 is DFQATT, CDR2 SNEGSKA (reference sequence). Trimming cost V 0 bases and J 2 bases, with 7 bases left between them. The CDR3 length is 13 residues. This clonotype was found a few times. Its antigen is unknown. Using its own MiXCR run on the 5' RACE reads, TCRdb lists one record per CDR3 protein. This repertoire shows 450,000 or so distinct CDR3 sequences, approximately 24% found once; its top ten account for roughly 3%. Separately, the same data were catalogued under a study of T cells expressing NK-cell markers. That source reports: Only alpha-beta TCR T cells were sorted in several experiments, using an anti-gamma-delta TCR antibody. Whether expanded NKG2C+ T cell clones were HCMV specific stayed uncertain.

Sequenced material: CD4+ T cells sorted from blood. The J gene is TRBJ1-2, the V gene TRBV20-1; D gene unclear. The source of this sequence is a woman younger than 35 in good health. Here the CDR3 reads CSARDGQNYGYTF. The CDR3 DNA reads as TGCAGTGCTAGAGATGGGCAAAACTATGGCTACACCTTC.